This note documents a single TCR beta chain sequence. Likely unrecorded immune exposures existed in these nominally healthy donors. This entry comes from a study of cytomegalovirus exposure and HLA in healthy donors. This CDR3 is built from 16 residues. Germline V gives CDR1 SGHAT, CDR2 FQNNGV. The J segment lost 0 bases and the V segment lost 5 bases, leaving 9 bases of the junction unmatched. Researchers ran the PCR with 60 Vbeta and 13 Jbeta primers. In the study's own analysis: A later analysis counted around 74 million unique TCR beta chains, 9.5 million to 13 million shared. The data were produced by immunoSEQ multiplex PCR, yet TCRdb's version contains in-frame clones alone and is incomplete. For V, J and clone size, that table is used; D and trimming come from the DNA. The table has about 82,000 clones, about 79% seen once; the top ten hold 5.5%.

The TCR sequence derives from a male donor in good health and CMV-seropositive. The V gene is TRBV11-2, the J gene TRBJ2-5; 7 nucleotides match TRBD1. Sequencing was done on a sample of PBMCs. DNA for the CDR3: TGTGCCAGCAGCCCGAAAAGGGACAGCTACCAAGAGACCCAGTACTTC. It yields the protein CASSPKRDSYQETQYF.